The 27 T cell receptor beta chains in this list originate from one sample, sequenced in a study of response to subunit inactivated influenza vaccine. TCRdb reprocessed the RT-PCR reads via MiXCR and lists one record per CDR3 protein. The sample yields about 540,000 distinct CDR3 sequences, approximately 22% seen once. The sample was also linked to a second study, of T cells expressing NK-cell markers. As reported in that work: For TCR beta, cDNA was produced by 5'RACE template switching with UMIs.

The specimen comprised CD4+ T cells sorted from PBMCs, sampled 11 to 12 days after vaccination. The receptors shown here come from a man aged 50-60 years who received an inactivated influenza vaccine.

In its sample, this clonotype was seen many times. The chain joins TRBV20-1 to TRBJ2-3; D assignment may be TRBD1 or TRBD2 (5 bases each). Germline CDR1 reads DFQATT; CDR2 reads SNEGSKA (reference sequence). This CDR3 contains 15 residues. Trimming cost V 0 bases and J 2 bases, with 12 bases left between them. CDR3 DNA sequence: TGCAGTGCTAGAGATCTACGGGACGACACAGATACGCAGTATTTT. This codes for CSARDLRDDTDTQYF.

This clonotype has a handful of counts. The chain couples TRBV7-6 to TRBJ2-5, with 7 bases aligning to TRBD2. Unmatched junction bases numbered 8, after V lost 2 bases and J lost 2 bases. Germline assignment: CDR1 SGHVS and CDR2 FNYEAQ. The CDR3 runs to 16 residues. The CDR3 loop is CASSLRGTIRQETQYF. The CDR3 DNA reads TGTGCCAGCAGCTTAAGAGGGACTATAAGACAAGAGACCCAGTACTTC. The full variable domain, in which reference TRBV7-6 and TRBJ2-5 provide the parts outside the CDR3, is GAGVSQSPRYKVTKRGQDVALRCDPISGHVSLYWYRQALGQGPEFLTYFNYEAQQDKSGLPNDRFSAERPEGSISTLTIQRTEQRDSAMYRCASSLRGTIRQETQYFGPGTRLLVL.

This clonotype has more than one count but fewer than ten. V and J are TRBV5-1 and TRBJ2-3; TRBD1 matches at 7 bases. The germline V gene encodes CDR1 SGHRS and CDR2 YFSETQ. The J segment lost 2 bases and the V segment lost 4 bases, leaving 13 bases of the junction unmatched. The CDR3 extends over 17 amino acids. CDR3 in DNA: TGCGCCAGCAGCCCTAATTACGGGACAGCTAACACAGATACGCAGTATTTT. Amino acids: CASSPNYGTANTDTQYF.

This clonotype was seen more than once but under ten times. The rearrangement links TRBV7-2 to TRBJ2-7; 11 bases align to TRBD2. Losses at the gene ends were 8 bases for V and 4 bases for J; bases not matched to a gene: 7. Germline V gene data show CDR1 as SGHTA and CDR2 as FQGNSA. The length of the CDR3 is 14 residues. Here the CDR3 DNA reads TGTGCCAGCGAATTAGCGGGAGGGCTTTACGAGCAGTACTTC. It specifies CASELAGGLYEQYF.

This clonotype has more than one count but fewer than ten. The chain links TRBV14 to TRBJ1-6; tentative D call: TRBD1 (5 bases). There are 15 residues in the CDR3. The germline CDR1 and CDR2 sequences are SGHDN and FVKESK. Trimming removed 1 base at V and 10 bases at J, with 14 bases between. As DNA, the CDR3 is TGTGCCAGCAGCCAAGGGGGGTATCCCCTATCACCCCTCCACTTT. It is translated as CASSQGGYPLSPLHF.

The chain has TRBV20-1 and TRBJ2-2, with 8 bases lining up with TRBD1. Germline values: CDR1 DFQATT, CDR2 SNEGSKA (reference sequence). There are 16 residues in the CDR3. V gave up 3 bases and J gave up 2 bases; unmatched junction bases: 8. The CDR3 nucleotides read TGCAGTGCTAGTAGGGGCAGGGGGCGCAACACCGGGGAGCTGTTTTTT. It translates to CSASRGRGRNTGELFF.

The CDR3, as DNA: TGTGCCAGCAGCCGATCGACAGCTGAAGCTTTCTTT. It yields the protein CASSRSTAEAFF. This chain links TRBV11-2 with TRBJ1-1; D possibly corresponds to TRBD1 (5 bases). CDR3 length: 12 amino acids. The ends were cut back, 5 bases at V and 6 bases at J, with 10 bases in the middle. Germline V CDR1 and CDR2: SGHAT, FQNNGV.

This clonotype has more than one count but fewer than ten. The V call is TRBV18, the J call TRBJ2-7; TRBD1 matches at 9 bases. The CDR3 sequence is 15 residues long. Germline V gene data show CDR1 as KGHSH and CDR2 as LQKENI. V lost 4 bases and J lost 3; bases outside the gene matches: 7. CDR3 loop: CASSLYRDRDYEQYF. The CDR3 DNA reads as TGTGCCAGCTCACTATACCGGGACAGGGACTACGAGCAGTACTTC.

In its sample, this clonotype was seen many times. The V and J genes are TRBV20-1 and TRBJ2-7, with TRBD1 matching over 7 bases. V lost 6 bases, J lost 5 bases, and 13 bases stayed unmatched. Germline loops: CDR1 DFQATT, CDR2 SNEGSKA (reference sequence). The CDR3 loop spans 14 amino acids. The DNA for the CDR3 is TGCAGTGCAAATACAGGGGATCCTCCTAACGAGCAGTACTTC. Translating it yields CSANTGDPPNEQYF.

This clonotype turned up a few times. The V gene is TRBV12-3 or TRBV12-4, the J gene TRBJ2-7, with no clear D. V was shortened by 8 bases and J by 7 bases, with 15 bases between the two germline ends. This CDR3 has 12 residues. CDR3 nucleotides: TGTGCCAGCGGGTCTAGTTCCGTGGAGCAGTACTTC. Translation: CASGSSSVEQYF.

This clonotype has only a few counts. This rearrangement joins TRBV19 to TRBJ1-1; D is possibly TRBD1 (5 bases). The CDR3 spans 14 residues. V was clipped by 7 bases and J by 6 bases, with 18 bases between them. Germline loops: CDR1 LNHDA, CDR2 SQIVND (reference sequence). CDR3 amino acids: CASMGLGGKAEAFF. DNA for the CDR3: TGTGCCAGTATGGGCCTTGGGGGGAAGGCTGAAGCTTTCTTT.

The rearrangement uses TRBV6-2 or TRBV6-3 and TRBJ2-1; D remains unclear. V shed 3 bases and J shed 0 bases, with 18 bases lying between them. This CDR3 is built from 18 residues. Germline V gene sequence: CDR1 MNHEY, CDR2 SVGEGT. The CDR3 sequence: CASSYRLNGPSSYNEQFF. The CDR3 DNA follows: TGTGCCAGCAGTTATCGTTTGAACGGGCCGAGCTCCTACAATGAGCAGTTCTTC.

This clonotype was counted between two and nine times. This chain links TRBV11-3 with TRBJ2-5, with D perhaps TRBD1 (5 bases). The germline CDR1 and CDR2 sequences are SGHNT and YENEEA. The V and J ends lost 2 bases and 5 bases respectively, with 9 bases between them. The CDR3 is 13 residues long. The CDR3 nucleotides are TGTGCCAGCAGCTTACAGGGTACGGAGACCCAGTACTTC. Its protein product is CASSLQGTETQYF.

This clonotype came up a few times. The rearrangement uses TRBV20-1 and TRBJ2-2, with D perhaps matching TRBD2 (5 bases). The CDR3 is 13 amino acids. V was pared by 6 bases and J by 7 bases, with 15 bases between. Germline V gene lookup returns CDR1 DFQATT and CDR2 SNEGSKA (reference sequence). The CDR3 DNA reads as TGCAGTGCCCGGGGTGAGGCAGACGGGGAGCTGTTTTTT. This encodes CSARGEADGELFF.

The genes are TRBV20-1 and TRBJ1-2, with 9 bases fitting TRBD1. There are 12 residues in the CDR3. Per germline, CDR1 DFQATT and CDR2 SNEGSKA (reference sequence). The CDR3 sequence is CKDTGGDYGYTF. Here the CDR3 DNA reads TGCAAAGATACAGGGGGCGACTATGGCTACACCTTC.

The CDR3, as DNA: TGTGCCAGCAGCTTTGCTAGCGTCACCGGGGAGCTGTTTTTT. This sequence encodes CASSFASVTGELFF. The rearrangement uses TRBV5-6 and TRBJ2-2, with TRBD2 as a possible D gene (6 bases). Looked up from germline, CDR1 is SGHDT and CDR2 is YYEEEE. The V end lost 2 bases, the J end lost 4 bases, and 9 bases lay between the germline ends. This CDR3 has 14 amino acids.

This chain joins TRBV12-3 or TRBV12-4 and TRBJ2-1; D perhaps matches TRBD2 (6 bases). The CDR3 spans 14 residues. Deletions cut 1 base from V and 9 bases from J, with 13 bases between. CDR3 protein: CASSLEAGIGEQFF. DNA for the CDR3: TGTGCCAGCAGTTTAGAGGCGGGGATTGGTGAGCAGTTCTTC.

This clonotype was observed a handful of times. V usage is TRBV6-4 and J usage is TRBJ2-3, with D maybe TRBD1 (6 bases). Trimming took off 3 bases at V and 2 bases at J, with 12 bases between the two ends. The germline CDR1 and CDR2 sequences are MRHNA and SNTAGT. The length of the CDR3 is 15 residues. CDR3 sequence reads: CASSDRGQPTDTQYF. The CDR3 nucleotides read TGTGCCAGCAGTGATAGGGGACAACCCACAGATACGCAGTATTTT.

This clonotype appeared a few times. J is TRBJ2-7 and V is TRBV5-1; 8 bases line up with TRBD1. This CDR3 has 13 residues. V lost 7 bases to trimming and J lost 2 bases; unmatched junction nucleotides: 5. Per germline, CDR1 SGHRS and CDR2 YFSETQ. This CDR3 reads CASGLDRAYEQYF. The CDR3 coding sequence is TGCGCCAGCGGGTTGGACAGGGCCTACGAGCAGTACTTC.

V is TRBV7-2 and J is TRBJ1-6; possibly TRBD1 for D (5 bases). Trimming left V 6 bases short and J 7 bases short, with 16 bases between. The CDR3 runs to 15 residues. Germline values: CDR1 SGHTA, CDR2 FQGNSA. The DNA of the CDR3 is TGTGCCAGCAGACCCCCCCCCGGGGGGAATTCACCCCTCCACTTT. It encodes CASRPPPGGNSPLHF.

The CDR3 nucleotides are TGTGCCATCAGTGGGGGGCAAGGTAACTCCTACGAGCAGTACTTC. Translating gives CAISGGQGNSYEQYF. The chain joins TRBV10-3 to TRBJ2-7, with D perhaps TRBD1 (6 bases). The CDR3 covers 15 residues. Between the trimmed V and J ends, which lost 4 bases and 0 bases, there was a span of 13 bases. Germline V CDR1 and CDR2: ENHRY, SYGVKD.

This clonotype was counted only a few times. The gene calls are TRBV20-1 and TRBJ2-3; D not certain. CDR1 and CDR2 from the germline V gene are DFQATT and SNEGSKA (reference sequence). The CDR3 loop spans 12 amino acids. The V gene lost 6 bases and the J gene lost 1 base, with 8 bases spanning the gap. CDR3 protein: CSAPTRTDTQYF. The CDR3 DNA is TGCAGTGCCCCTACCCGCACAGATACGCAGTATTTT.

A few counts support this clonotype. The chain is built from TRBV20-1 and TRBJ2-3, with D possibly matching TRBD2 (7 bases). CDR1 and CDR2 from the germline V gene are DFQATT and SNEGSKA (reference sequence). The CDR3 length is 14 residues. V shed 3 bases and J shed 4 bases, with 14 bases lying between them. The CDR3, as DNA: TGCAGTGCTAGTCCGGGGGGCAGTGCAGATACGCAGTATTTT. This translates into CSASPGGSADTQYF.

The chain is built from TRBV27 and TRBJ1-2; possible D gene TRBD1, 5 bases. Germline CDR1 is MNHEY and CDR2 is SMNVEV (reference sequence). The CDR3 is 17 amino acids. V lost 0 bases and J lost 6, with 20 bases in between. The CDR3 loop reads CASSLSRDLAPLNGYTF. DNA for the CDR3: TGTGCCAGCAGTTTATCGCGGGACTTAGCTCCGCTAAATGGCTACACCTTC.

The table lists this clonotype with a few counts. The chain links TRBV9 to TRBJ1-1; maybe TRBD1 (6 bases). The CDR3 consists of 15 residues. Trimming shortened V by 0 bases and J by 6 bases, and 15 bases separated the two germline ends. Germline values: CDR1 SGDLS, CDR2 YYNGEE. The CDR3 bases are TGTGCCAGCAGCGTAGCGGACAGTCTTAGAGCTGAAGCTTTCTTT. It yields the protein CASSVADSLRAEAFF.

The chain has TRBV5-1 and TRBJ2-7; 15 nucleotides line up with TRBD2. V was clipped by 8 bases and J by 4 bases; unmatched bases: 1. This CDR3 has 13 amino acids. Germline-derived CDR1 and CDR2 are SGHRS and YFSETQ. The CDR3 DNA reads TGCGCCAGTGGACTAGCGGGAGGGTACGAGCAGTACTTC. Translated: CASGLAGGYEQYF. Looking up the rest from reference TRBV5-1 and TRBJ2-7 gives the full variable domain: KAGVTQTPRYLIKTRGQQVTLSCSPISGHRSVSWYQQTPGQGLQFLFEYFSETQRNKGNFPGRFSGRQFSNSRSEMNVSTLELGDSALYLCASGLAGGYEQYFGPGTRLTVT.

The sample holds a few counts of this clonotype. The V gene is TRBV12-3 or TRBV12-4, the J gene TRBJ2-4, with 12 bases lining up with TRBD2. The J segment lost 7 bases and the V segment lost 5 bases, leaving 6 bases of the junction unmatched. The CDR3 length is 15 residues. CDR3 region: CASSLSSGGANIQYF. As DNA, the CDR3 is TGTGCCAGCAGTCTCTCTAGCGGGGGGGCGAACATTCAGTACTTC.